This entry lists 28 T cell receptor beta chains sequenced from one sample in a study of T cell repertoires in cytomegalovirus infection. TCRdb independently ran MiXCR on the reads; one entry per CDR3 protein. The sample yields around 550,000 distinct CDR3 sequences, around a quarter seen once. The sample taken for sequencing was PBMCs. These receptors were obtained from a human donor in good health (CMV status not recorded). Some clones in this sample may be carry-over from other donors' samples.

This clonotype was seen a handful of times. The chain uses TRBV24-1 and TRBJ2-1, with 7 bases aligning to TRBD2. The CDR3 contains 16 residues. After removal of 4 bases from V and 8 bases from J, the junction contained 13 bases not matched to a gene. The germline V gene has CDR1 KGHDR and CDR2 SFDVKD. DNA of the CDR3: TGTGCCACCAGTGACCCTAGCGGACCCACTATCGATGAGCAGTTCTTC. Protein: CATSDPSGPTIDEQFF.

This clonotype occurred a few times. This chain uses TRBV20-1 with TRBJ2-5, with 7 bases fitting TRBD1. V shed 4 bases and J 5 bases; nucleotides not matched to a gene: 7. Germline V gives CDR1 DFQATT, CDR2 SNEGSKA (reference sequence). The CDR3 runs to 13 residues. DNA of the CDR3: TGCAGTGCTAATTCGGGACAGTGGGAGACCCAGTACTTC. Translating gives CSANSGQWETQYF.

The chain is built from TRBV7-2 and TRBJ2-7, with 8 bases fitting TRBD1. The CDR3 consists of 16 residues. Germline assignment: CDR1 SGHTA and CDR2 FQGNSA. The trim removed 2 bases at V and 0 bases at J, leaving 6 bases unmatched. CDR3 loop: CASSLLGQGGSYEQYV. CDR3 in DNA: TGTGCCAGCAGCTTACTTGGACAGGGTGGCTCCTACGAGCAGTACGTC.

CDR3 nucleotides: TGTGCCAGCCGGGGACAGGGGACCTACGAGCAGTACGTC. Amino acid sequence: CASRGQGTYEQYV. This chain connects TRBV6-1 to TRBJ2-7; 10 positions agree with TRBD1. V trimming: 8 bases; J trimming: 2 bases; junction bases outside the gene matches: 3. The CDR3 length is 13 residues. From germline, CDR1 is MNHNS and CDR2 SASEGT.

This clonotype appeared a few times. The rearrangement links TRBV28 to TRBJ2-7; 7 positions agree with TRBD1. After removal of 8 bases from V and 2 bases from J, the junction contained 9 bases not matched to a gene. The CDR3 is made up of 14 amino acids. Germline assignment: CDR1 MDHEN and CDR2 SYDVKM. The CDR3 DNA reads as TGTGCCAGCTCCAGGGGGACCGAGACCTACGAGCAGTACTTC. This translates into CASSRGTETYEQYF.

V usage is TRBV19 and J usage is TRBJ2-5, with 7 bases identical to TRBD1. The CDR3 is 13 amino acids. Per germline, CDR1 LNHDA and CDR2 SQIVND (reference sequence). With 8 bases clipped from V and 8 bases from J, the junction kept 11 bases outside the gene matches. CDR3 region: CASGLGQKGTQYF. In DNA, the CDR3 is TGTGCCAGTGGCCTGGGACAGAAAGGAACCCAGTACTTC.

The table lists this clonotype with a few counts. The chain carries TRBV4-1 and TRBJ2-7; D not certain. From germline, CDR1 is MGHRA and CDR2 YSYEKL. The CDR3 length is 13 residues. Trimming left V 0 bases short and J 0 bases short, with 3 bases between. CDR3 DNA: TGCGCCAGCAGCCAAGAGCCCTCCTACGAGCAGTACTTC. Protein product: CASSQEPSYEQYF.

This clonotype was counted at least ten times. The V gene is TRBV7-8, the J gene TRBJ2-1; 9 bases agree with TRBD2. The length of the CDR3 is 16 residues. Germline V gene data show CDR1 as SGHVS and CDR2 as FQNEAQ. Unmatched junction bases numbered 13, after V lost 5 bases and J lost 8 bases. CDR3 coding DNA: TGTGCCAGCAGCCCCGCTGTCGCGGGAGGGCCTGATGAGCAGTTCTTC. As protein: CASSPAVAGGPDEQFF.

The chain combines TRBV10-3 with TRBJ1-1; D is ambiguous. Germline V gives CDR1 ENHRY, CDR2 SYGVKD. The ends were cut back, 3 bases at V and 0 bases at J, with 14 bases in the middle. This CDR3 comprises 16 residues. CDR3 in DNA: TGTGCCATCAGTGACCCAAGACTGGGCTTGAACACTGAAGCTTTCTTT. Amino acids: CAISDPRLGLNTEAFF.

This clonotype was detected many times. The rearrangement links TRBV7-2 to TRBJ1-2, with D unresolved. Trimming shortened V by 6 bases and J by 8 bases, and 19 bases separated the two germline ends. In germline, CDR1 is SGHTA, CDR2 FQGNSA. This CDR3 has 14 residues. CDR3 loop: CASSKIGSGVGYTF. CDR3 DNA sequence: TGTGCCAGCAGTAAAATAGGTTCCGGGGTAGGCTACACCTTC.

This clonotype was seen a handful of times. The chain has TRBV4-3 and TRBJ2-7; TRBD1 might be the D (6 bases). V shed 0 bases and J shed 3 bases, with 18 bases lying between them. Germline CDR1 LGHNA, CDR2 YSLEER. The CDR3 is 17 amino acids. The CDR3, as DNA: TGCGCCAGCAGCCAAGAACCACAGAGAATAGGGGGCTACGAGCAGTACTTC. This translates into CASSQEPQRIGGYEQYF.

This clonotype has at least ten counts. V usage is TRBV7-8 and J usage is TRBJ2-7; no clear D gene. Germline V gene data show CDR1 as SGHVS and CDR2 as FQNEAQ. This CDR3 comprises 14 residues. With 1 base removed from V and 0 bases from J, the gap between germline ends came to 7 bases. In nucleotides, the CDR3 is TGTGCCAGCAGCTTAGATATTTTCTCCTACGAGCAGTACTTC. This codes for CASSLDIFSYEQYF.

The chain combines TRBV28 with TRBJ2-1, with TRBD2 matching over 9 bases. V lost 7 bases to trimming and J lost 5 bases; unmatched junction nucleotides: 6. The germline gives CDR1 MDHEN, CDR2 SYDVKM. The CDR3 contains 14 residues. CDR3 bases: TGTGCCAGCACCCCTAGCGGGAAAAACAATGAGCAGTTCTTC. Its translation is CASTPSGKNNEQFF.

Only a few counts were recorded for this clonotype. The rearrangement joins TRBV6-5 to TRBJ1-5; D unresolved. This CDR3 is 16 amino acids long. Trimming removed 3 bases from V and 2 bases from J, with 14 bases in between. Germline CDR1 is MNHEY and CDR2 is SVGAGI. The CDR3 region is CASSYSRASGNQPQHF. CDR3 nucleotide sequence: TGTGCCAGCAGTTATAGTAGGGCCTCGGGCAATCAGCCCCAGCATTTT.

This clonotype was recorded a few times. The CDR3 loop reads CATSSPRIYEQYV. The CDR3 DNA reads as TGTGCCACCAGTTCGCCCAGGATCTACGAGCAGTACGTC. The chain employs TRBV6-2 or TRBV6-3 and TRBJ2-7; unclear D gene. The CDR3 runs 13 residues. The germline CDR1 and CDR2 sequences are MNHEY and SVGEGT.

The rearrangement joins TRBV30 to TRBJ2-3; the D gene could be TRBD1 or TRBD2 (5 bases each). The CDR3 spans 13 residues. V lost 8 bases and J lost 5, with 17 bases in between. Germline lookup yields CDR1 GTSNPN and CDR2 SVGIG (reference sequence). CDR3 protein: CAPNGGKQDTQYF. CDR3 bases: TGTGCCCCAAATGGGGGAAAGCAAGATACGCAGTATTTT.

This clonotype was observed a few times. The chain is built from TRBV28 and TRBJ2-2, with D perhaps TRBD2 (6 bases). The CDR3 is 14 amino acids. V was shortened by 5 bases and J by 5 bases, with 12 bases between the two germline ends. The germline CDR1 and CDR2 sequences are MDHEN and SYDVKM. In DNA, the CDR3 is TGTGCCAGCAGTGGGGACTTGGGGACCGGGGAGCTGTTTTTT. Amino acid sequence: CASSGDLGTGELFF.

This clonotype was found a few times. The gene calls are TRBV25-1 and TRBJ2-1; 10 bases match TRBD2. The germline gives CDR1 MGHDK, CDR2 SYGVNS. Losses at the gene ends were 9 bases for V and 8 bases for J; bases not matched to a gene: 10. The CDR3 consists of 14 residues. The CDR3 region has the DNA TGTGCCAGTCAACAAGCGGGAGGGTTCGATGAGCAGTTCTTC. It encodes CASQQAGGFDEQFF.

In this sample, this clonotype turned up a few times. This chain uses TRBV5-1 with TRBJ2-5; 7 bases align to TRBD1. This CDR3 is built from 16 residues. The J segment lost 5 bases and the V segment lost 1 base, leaving 11 bases of the junction unmatched. Germline CDR1 is SGHRS and CDR2 is YFSETQ. The CDR3 is CASSLTGEVTWETQYF. The CDR3 DNA is TGCGCCAGCAGCTTGACAGGGGAAGTTACTTGGGAGACCCAGTACTTC. Together with reference TRBV5-1 and TRBJ2-5, the CDR3 gives the full variable domain: KAGVTQTPRYLIKTRGQQVTLSCSPISGHRSVSWYQQTPGQGLQFLFEYFSETQRNKGNFPGRFSGRQFSNSRSEMNVSTLELGDSALYLCASSLTGEVTWETQYFGPGTRLLVL.

This clonotype appeared a few times. The V call is TRBV12-3 or TRBV12-4, the J call TRBJ2-7; D might be TRBD1 (6 bases). V shed 3 bases and J shed 6 bases, with 12 bases lying between them. The CDR3 has 13 residues. The CDR3 region is CASSFFTGPEQYF. The CDR3 coding sequence is TGTGCCAGCAGTTTCTTTACAGGGCCCGAGCAGTACTTC.

The chain joins TRBV12-3 or TRBV12-4 to TRBJ1-1; 9 nucleotides line up with TRBD1. With V trimmed by 3 bases and J by 1 base, 3 bases remained unmatched. The CDR3 has 15 amino acids. DNA of the CDR3: TGTGCCAGCAGTTTGGGGGACAGGGCGAACACTGAAGCTTTCTTT. Protein product: CASSLGDRANTEAFF.

This clonotype appeared many times. V is TRBV7-2 and J is TRBJ1-1; D uncertain. The V gene lost 2 bases and the J gene lost 4 bases, with 14 bases spanning the gap. The germline V gene has CDR1 SGHTA and CDR2 FQGNSA. This CDR3 is built from 15 residues. CDR3 nucleotides: TGTGCCAGCAGCTTAACAGTCGCGGAGACCACTGAAGCTTTCTTT. This sequence encodes CASSLTVAETTEAFF.

The table lists this clonotype with a few counts. V and J are TRBV6-5 and TRBJ2-1; the match to TRBD2 covers 7 bases. This CDR3 region has 17 residues. Germline CDR1 reads MNHEY; CDR2 reads SVGAGI. Trimming cost V 0 bases and J 4 bases; bases outside gene matches: 9. CDR3 DNA: TGTGCCAGCAGTTACTCGGGGGGGACTGGGAAGTACAATGAGCAGTTCTTC. Residues: CASSYSGGTGKYNEQFF.

This clonotype was detected a few times. The V call is TRBV10-3, the J call TRBJ2-2; 7 nucleotides line up with TRBD1. Germline CDR1 reads ENHRY; CDR2 reads SYGVKD. With V trimmed by 6 bases and J by 0 bases, 13 bases remained unmatched. The CDR3 loop spans 18 amino acids. The DNA of the CDR3 is TGTGCCATCAGCCTAACCCCGGGACAGTTCGCGAACACCGGGGAGCTGTTTTTT. As protein: CAISLTPGQFANTGELFF.

The chain joins TRBV15 to TRBJ1-1; maybe TRBD1 (6 bases). V gave up 5 bases and J gave up 1 base, with 11 bases separating them. This CDR3 is built from 14 residues. Germline loops: CDR1 LNHNV, CDR2 YYDKDF (reference sequence). CDR3 residues: CATSPGGQNTEAFF. CDR3 nucleotides: TGTGCCACCAGCCCCGGGGGACAGAACACTGAAGCTTTCTTT.

Concerning this clonotype: The junction departs from the called germline gene at one end, perhaps through a read error. The chain carries TRBV10-3 and TRBJ2-7, with 10 bases matching TRBD2. CDR1 is ENHRY and CDR2 is SYGVKD in the germline V gene. This CDR3 has 18 amino acids. The CDR3 here is CAISDPTSGLRRSYGQYF. The CDR3 bases are TGTGCCATCAGTGACCCGACTAGCGGGTTACGCCGATCCTACGGGCAGTACTTC.

V and J are TRBV6-2 or TRBV6-3 and TRBJ1-1; 12 bases fit TRBD1. The CDR3 is made up of 14 amino acids. V lost 6 bases and J lost 12; bases outside the gene matches: 11. The germline V gene encodes CDR1 MNHEY and CDR2 SVGEGT. CDR3 loop: CASSRGQGAFGTFF. The CDR3 DNA sequence: TGTGCCAGCAGCCGGGGACAGGGGGCGTTTGGAACTTTCTTT.

This chain uses TRBV4-1 with TRBJ2-7; D not certain. Between the trimmed V and J ends, which lost 3 bases and 3 bases, there was a span of 9 bases. This CDR3 spans 13 amino acids. CDR1 MGHRA and CDR2 YSYEKL come from the germline V gene. The CDR3 here is CASSHQMGYEQYV. For the CDR3, the DNA is TGCGCCAGCAGCCACCAAATGGGCTACGAGCAGTACGTC.